These T cell receptor beta chains were read from a single sample in a study of blood T cell repertoires in COVID-19. TCRdb's copy holds only in-frame clones and misses some; the assay was immunoSEQ multiplex PCR. Of approximately 320,000 clones in the sample, roughly 85% were seen once. The sample was peripheral blood. The receptors stem from a human donor in a cohort sampled during active COVID-19. The CDR3 runs from the conserved cysteine through the conserved F or W. Fields, in order: V gene, J gene, D gene, clone size, CDR3 length, CDR3 protein, CDR3 DNA. The D gene is left open where the match is weak. Size is omitted from some rows. Given values are once, few, many or a class for expanded clones.

TRBV28	TRBJ1-4	-	once	14	CASTEGATNEKLFF	TGTGCCAGCACCGAGGGTGCGACTAATGAAAAACTGTTTTTT
TRBV3-1/TRBV3-2	TRBJ2-1	-	-	15	CASSPRAGSYNEQFF	TGTGCCAGCAGCCCCAGGGCTGGCTCCTACAATGAGCAGTTCTTC
TRBV5-6	TRBJ2-2	-	-	15	CASTPYGGTLGELFF	TGTGCCAGCACCCCCTACGGGGGAACACTAGGGGAGCTGTTTTTT
TRBV9	TRBJ2-3	-	-	17	CASSARIRGSSTDTQYF	TGTGCCAGCAGCGCCAGAATCAGGGGCTCTAGCACAGATACGCAGTATTTT
TRBV5-4	TRBJ1-1	-	-	14	CASSPQAMNTEAFF	TGTGCCAGCAGCCCCCAGGCTATGAACACTGAAGCTTTCTTT
TRBV28	TRBJ2-7	-	-	13	CASSFNGVYEQYF	TGTGCCAGCAGTTTTAACGGGGTCTACGAGCAGTACTTC
TRBV12-5	TRBJ2-3	-	-	12	CASGFGRDTQYF	TGTGCTAGTGGTTTTGGCCGAGATACGCAGTATTTT
TRBV28	TRBJ1-3	-	-	13	CASSLSSGNTIYF	TGTGCCAGCAGTTTGTCCTCCGGAAACACCATATATTTT
TRBV4-1	TRBJ1-5	-	-	15	CASSQDGGVYQPQHF	TGCGCCAGCAGCCAAGACGGAGGGGTTTATCAGCCCCAGCATTTT
TRBV24-1	TRBJ2-2	-	-	17	CATSDLRGIANTGELFF	TGTGCCACCAGTGATTTGCGGGGAATCGCGAACACCGGGGAGCTGTTTTTT
TRBV30	TRBJ2-7	TRBD1	-	14	CAWSPQGVTYEQYF	TGTGCCTGGAGCCCCCAGGGGGTTACCTACGAGCAGTACTTC
TRBV7-9	TRBJ2-1	-	-	12	CASSLRGNEQFF	TGTGCCAGCAGCTTAAGAGGGAATGAGCAGTTCTTC
TRBV5-6	TRBJ2-7	-	-	17	CASSLKRRSGSTYEQYF	TGTGCCAGCAGCTTGAAACGACGATCGGGGTCAACCTACGAGCAGTACTTC
TRBV18	TRBJ2-1	TRBD2	-	17	CASSTTTGTSGNNEQFF	TGTGCCAGCTCCACCACTACGGGGACTAGCGGAAACAATGAGCAGTTCTTC
TRBV30	TRBJ2-5	-	-	12	CAWSYRGETQYF	TGTGCCTGGAGTTACAGAGGGGAGACCCAGTACTTC
TRBV4-1	TRBJ1-3	-	once	15	CASSHDHGGGNTIYF	TGCGCCAGCAGCCACGACCACGGGGGGGGAAACACCATATATTTT
TRBV5-6	TRBJ2-3	-	-	16	CASSFRAAIYTDTQYF	TGTGCCAGCAGCTTCCGAGCGGCGATTTACACAGATACGCAGTATTTT
TRBV5-1	TRBJ2-7	-	-	18	CASSRVQGPMSASHEQYF	TGCGCCAGCAGCCGGGTACAGGGACCGATGTCTGCAAGCCACGAGCAGTACTTC
TRBV5-1	TRBJ1-2	-	-	13	CASSLGTRYGYTF	TGCGCCAGCAGCCTAGGAACGCGCTATGGCTACACCTTC
TRBV10-2	TRBJ2-7	TRBD1	-	14	CASTTPGGGYEQYF	TGCGCCAGCACGACCCCAGGGGGTGGCTACGAGCAGTACTTC
TRBV30	TRBJ2-7	-	once	11	CAWSVRDEQYF	TGTGCCTGGAGTGTGCGGGACGAGCAGTACTTC
TRBV29-1	TRBJ1-2	TRBD1	-	14	CSVGWDREDYGYTF	TGCAGCGTTGGCTGGGACAGGGAAGACTATGGCTACACCTTC
TRBV6-1	TRBJ1-4	-	once	18	CASSEALIRATTNEKLFF	TGTGCCAGCAGTGAAGCGCTTATAAGAGCAACAACTAATGAAAAACTGTTTTTT
TRBV7-8	TRBJ1-1	-	few	13	CASSVQGVTEAFF	TGTGCCAGCAGCGTACAGGGAGTCACTGAAGCTTTCTTT
TRBV29-1	TRBJ2-7	TRBD1	-	14	CSVVDVGQGYEQYF	TGCAGCGTTGTTGATGTGGGACAGGGTTACGAGCAGTACTTC
TRBV7-3	TRBJ2-7	TRBD2	-	14	CASSPQRGSYEQYF	TGTGCCAGCAGCCCTCAGCGGGGCTCCTACGAGCAGTACTTC
TRBV7-9	TRBJ2-7	TRBD1	-	12	CASSRQGLEQYF	TGTGCCAGCAGCCGACAGGGGCTCGAGCAGTACTTC
TRBV29-1	TRBJ2-7	-	-	15	CSVETGRRGGYEQYF	TGCAGCGTTGAGACAGGGAGGAGAGGGGGCTACGAGCAGTACTTC
TRBV10-3	TRBJ2-1	TRBD2	-	15	CATVTSGGRGNEQFF	TGTGCCACCGTCACTAGCGGGGGCCGAGGGAATGAGCAGTTCTTC
TRBV21-1	TRBJ2-3	-	-	11	CASIPPDTQYF	TGTGCCAGCATCCCCCCGGATACGCAGTATTTT
TRBV11-3	TRBJ2-2	TRBD2	-	16	CASSLEGLAGTGELFF	TGTGCCAGCAGCTTAGAGGGACTAGCGGGAACCGGGGAGCTGTTTTTT
TRBV5-1	TRBJ2-4	TRBD2	-	15	CASSLGLADENIQYF	TGCGCCAGCAGCTTGGGACTAGCGGACGAAAACATTCAGTACTTC
TRBV9	TRBJ2-2	-	-	16	CASSVGGASRTGELFF	TGTGCCAGCAGCGTAGGTGGGGCGAGCAGGACCGGGGAGCTGTTTTTT
TRBV29-1	TRBJ1-2	-	-	12	CSASANNYGYTF	TGCAGCGCCTCCGCGAATAACTATGGCTACACCTTC
TRBV7-9	TRBJ1-1	-	-	14	CASSLGGLNTEAFF	TGTGCCAGCAGCTTGGGGGGGCTAAACACTGAAGCTTTCTTT
TRBV6-5	TRBJ2-3	TRBD2	-	12	CASSSSGTMRYF	TGTGCCAGCAGTTCGTCCGGGACTATGAGGTATTTT
TRBV28	TRBJ2-7	-	once	15	CASSSNGESSYEQYF	TGTGCCAGCAGTTCAAACGGGGAGAGCTCCTACGAGCAGTACTTC
TRBV23-1	TRBJ2-4	TRBD1	-	19	CASSQPNRTGPGDKNIQYF	TGCGCCAGCAGTCAACCCAACCGGACAGGGCCTGGGGACAAAAACATTCAGTACTTC
TRBV9	TRBJ2-6	-	-	16	CASSPPLASGANVLTF	TGTGCCAGCAGCCCCCCCCTAGCCTCTGGGGCCAACGTCCTGACTTTC
TRBV5-1	TRBJ1-3	-	-	14	CASSLEGAVNTIYF	TGCGCCAGCAGCTTGGAAGGGGCGGTGAACACCATATATTTT
TRBV7-2	TRBJ2-3	TRBD2	-	18	CASSSTSTSGGSGDTQYF	TGTGCCAGCAGCTCGACGTCGACTAGCGGGGGATCTGGAGATACGCAGTATTTT
TRBV14	TRBJ2-7	-	-	14	CASSKKAGSYEQYF	TGTGCCAGCAGCAAAAAAGCGGGCTCCTACGAGCAGTACTTC
TRBV12-3/TRBV12-4	TRBJ1-2	-	-	13	CASSLSENYGYTF	TGTGCCAGCAGTTTGTCAGAAAACTATGGCTACACCTTC